The 24 T cell receptor beta chains listed next were all sequenced from one sample in a study of cytomegalovirus exposure and HLA in healthy donors. The PCR ran on 60 Vbeta and 13 Jbeta primers. Sequencing used immunoSEQ multiplex PCR; TCRdb keeps in-frame clones, though not all of them. The sample comprises about 120,000 clones, around a tenth of which are singletons, and less than 4% rests with the top ten. The sequencing input was PBMCs. Receptor source: a man under 40 in good health and CMV-seronegative.

This clone showed up just a few times. V gene TRBV4-3 combines with J gene TRBJ2-7; D is unclear. This CDR3 is built from 15 residues. Germline CDR1 is LGHNA and CDR2 is YSLEER. Deletions cut 0 bases from V and 2 bases from J, with 11 bases between. In DNA form, the CDR3 reads TGCGCCAGCAGCCAAGATTCCCAGGCCCCCTACGAGCAGTACTTC. Its protein is CASSQDSQAPYEQYF.

This clone has just a few counts. The J gene is TRBJ2-7, the V gene TRBV7-6; 7 nucleotides align to TRBD1. Trimming removed 3 bases from V and 2 bases from J; junction bases left unmatched: 4. The CDR3 spans 14 residues. Looked up from germline, CDR1 is SGHVS and CDR2 is FNYEAQ. The CDR3, as DNA: TGTGCCAGCAGCTTGACAGGGAAGCCCTACGAGCAGTACTTC. Protein sequence: CASSLTGKPYEQYF.

This chain uses TRBV7-2 with TRBJ1-1; 8 bases are a match to TRBD1. The CDR3 has 13 residues. V dropped 5 bases and J dropped 5; count of bases not matched to a gene: 4. Germline assignment: CDR1 SGHTA and CDR2 FQGNSA. CDR3 in amino acids: CASSMDRETEAFF. CDR3 nucleotides: TGTGCCAGCAGCATGGACAGGGAAACTGAAGCTTTCTTT.

This clone has just one count. This chain connects TRBV27 to TRBJ1-2, with no clear D. This CDR3 is built from 12 residues. Germline CDR1 and CDR2: MNHEY and SMNVEV (reference sequence). V lost 5 bases and J 7 bases, leaving 11 bases between the germline ends. This chain's CDR3 is CASSPLEGGYTF. DNA for the CDR3: TGTGCCAGCAGTCCTCTTGAGGGTGGCTACACCTTC.

This clone was counted between two and nine times. CDR3 nucleotides: TGTGCCAGCAGCTCGGGACAGGGGCCCCACGAGCAGTACTTC. Amino acids: CASSSGQGPHEQYF. The chain carries TRBV5-4 and TRBJ2-7; the match to TRBD1 covers 10 bases. Germline assignment: CDR1 SGHNT and CDR2 YYREEE (reference sequence). The length of the CDR3 is 14 residues. J was trimmed by 5 bases and V by 3 bases; bases with no gene match: 5.

This clone was detected only a few times. The V call is TRBV18, the J call TRBJ2-7; D is unclear. This CDR3 has 15 amino acids. CDR1 is KGHSH and CDR2 is LQKENI in the germline V gene. Trimming took 0 bases from V and 2 from J, leaving 11 bases between them. In DNA, the CDR3 is TGTGCCAGCTCACCACCGAGAGACGCGGCCTACGAGCAGTACTTC. Translated: CASSPPRDAAYEQYF.

This clone showed up just a few times. The rearrangement links TRBV9 to TRBJ2-5; 11 nucleotides align to TRBD1. Germline assignment: CDR1 SGDLS and CDR2 YYNGEE. CDR3 length: 17 residues. Germline trimming cut 2 bases from V and 5 bases from J; bases unmatched to any gene: 11. The CDR3 region has the DNA TGTGCCAGCAGCGTCGGGGACAGGGGGGGCCCTTGGGAGACCCAGTACTTC. Protein sequence: CASSVGDRGGPWETQYF. Together with reference TRBV9 and TRBJ2-5, the CDR3 gives the full variable domain: DSGVTQTPKHLITATGQRVTLRCSPRSGDLSVYWYQQSLDQGLQFLIQYYNGEERAKGNILERFSAQQFPDLHSELNLSSLELGDSALYFCASSVGDRGGPWETQYFGPGTRLLVL.

V is TRBV5-5 and J is TRBJ2-3, with 10 nucleotides matching TRBD1. After removal of 4 bases from V and 5 bases from J, the junction contained 4 bases not matched to a gene. Germline V gives CDR1 SGHKS, CDR2 YYEKEE (reference sequence). The CDR3 spans 14 residues. The CDR3, as DNA: TGTGCCAGCAGCGGGGACAGGGGAGGAGATACGCAGTATTTT. Its translation: CASSGDRGGDTQYF.

The sample holds a few counts of this clone. For the CDR3, the DNA is TGTGCCAGTAGTTTCACTCTTCAGCCCCAGCATTTT. It is translated as CASSFTLQPQHF. The chain joins TRBV19 to TRBJ1-5; D gene unclear. Looked up from germline, CDR1 is LNHDA and CDR2 is SQIVND (reference sequence). The CDR3 is made up of 12 amino acids. The V end lost 5 bases, the J end lost 6 bases, and 8 bases lay between the germline ends.

This clone was counted between two and nine times. The chain couples TRBV11-3 to TRBJ2-7, with a tentative D call TRBD2 (6 bases). Germline CDR1 reads SGHNT; CDR2 reads YENEEA. The CDR3 is 13 amino acids. With 5 bases removed from V and 2 bases from J, the gap between germline ends came to 10 bases. The CDR3 DNA sequence: TGTGCCAGCAGCAAGGGGAGGACCTACGAGCAGTACTTC. It codes for CASSKGRTYEQYF. The whole variable domain, remainder taken from reference TRBV11-3 and TRBJ2-7, is EAGVVQSPRYKIIEKKQPVAFWCNPISGHNTLYWYLQNLGQGPELLIRYENEEAVDDSQLPKDRFSAERLKGVDSTLKIQPAELGDSAVYLCASSKGRTYEQYFGPGTRLTVT.

This clone was seen only a few times. The chain links TRBV7-2 to TRBJ1-2; the D gene is possibly TRBD1 (6 bases). The CDR3 has 15 amino acids. Germline assignment: CDR1 SGHTA and CDR2 FQGNSA. V shed 1 base and J shed 8 bases, with 17 bases lying between them. CDR3 in amino acids: CASSLDYRGAYGYTF. CDR3 sequence (DNA): TGTGCCAGCAGCTTAGACTATCGGGGGGCGTACGGCTACACCTTC.

Comments on this clone: The junction does not match germline at one end; this may be a read error. The chain recombines TRBV6-4 with TRBJ2-5, with 10 bases matching TRBD2. This CDR3 has 15 amino acids. Germline V gene sequence: CDR1 MRHNA, CDR2 SNTAGT. The CDR3 protein is CVMASGGLYQETQYF. CDR3 sequence (DNA): TGCGTAATGGCTAGCGGGGGCCTTTACCAAGAGACCCAGTACTTC.

The chain combines TRBV2 with TRBJ2-5; D is unresolved. The CDR3 covers 11 residues. The V end was cut by 5 bases, the J end by 5 bases, with 6 bases between. Germline V gene lookup returns CDR1 SNHLY and CDR2 FYNNEI. CDR3 residues: CASSSRETQYF. The CDR3 coding sequence is TGTGCCAGCAGTAGCAGGGAGACCCAGTACTTC.

The chain links TRBV19 to TRBJ1-3; 8 nucleotides agree with TRBD1. CDR1 is LNHDA and CDR2 is SQIVND in the germline V gene (reference sequence). Unmatched junction bases numbered 3, after V lost 5 bases and J lost 3 bases. The CDR3 is 14 residues long. The CDR3, as DNA: TGTGCCAGTAGTCCAGGGACAGGTGGAAACACCATATATTTT. It encodes CASSPGTGGNTIYF.

V gene TRBV28 combines with J gene TRBJ2-3; 8 positions agree with TRBD2. The CDR3 has 13 residues. With 7 bases clipped from V and 3 bases from J, the junction kept 3 bases outside the gene matches. CDR1 and CDR2 (germline): MDHEN, SYDVKM. CDR3 DNA: TGTGCCAGCACCTTAGCGGGAACAGATACGCAGTATTTT. It is translated as CASTLAGTDTQYF.

This clone has just a few counts. J is TRBJ2-7 and V is TRBV14; the D gene is possibly TRBD2 (6 bases). CDR1 and CDR2 from the germline V gene are SGHDN and FVKESK. The CDR3 is 13 residues long. V was cut by 3 bases and J by 7 bases, with 13 bases left in between. The CDR3 spells CASSQRGTEEQYF. Here the CDR3 DNA reads TGTGCCAGCAGCCAGCGGGGAACGGAGGAGCAGTACTTC.

J is TRBJ1-1 and V is TRBV14; D not certain. The germline gives CDR1 SGHDN, CDR2 FVKESK. The CDR3 runs 13 residues. Trimming took 5 bases from V and 5 from J, leaving 12 bases between them. Here the CDR3 reads CASSFQTGTEAFF. The CDR3 nucleotides are TGTGCCAGCAGCTTTCAAACGGGGACTGAAGCTTTCTTT.

This CDR3 is CASSLANYETQYF. CDR3 sequence (DNA): TGTGCCAGCAGCTTAGCGAACTATGAGACCCAGTACTTC. V is TRBV7-2 and J is TRBJ2-5, with D unresolved. Germline V gene sequence: CDR1 SGHTA, CDR2 FQGNSA. This CDR3 spans 13 amino acids. With 0 bases removed from V and 5 bases from J, the gap between germline ends came to 7 bases.

The rearrangement uses TRBV2 and TRBJ2-5; a weak D match, TRBD2 (5 bases). V was pared by 11 bases and J by 4 bases, with 8 bases between. The germline V gene has CDR1 SNHLY and CDR2 FYNNEI. The CDR3 totals 10 residues. The CDR3 here is CASRGETQYF. The CDR3 region has the DNA TGTGCCTCCCGGGGAGAGACCCAGTACTTC.

This clone turned up a few times. The chain recombines TRBV18 with TRBJ2-1; 14 bases map to TRBD2. J was trimmed by 15 bases and V by 0 bases; bases with no gene match: 10. The CDR3 consists of 16 residues. CDR1 and CDR2 (germline): KGHSH, LQKENI. CDR3 bases: TGTGCCAGCTCACCACCAATCCCGGGACTAGCGGGAGCGGGGTTCTTC. Translated, it gives CASSPPIPGLAGAGFF.

This chain connects TRBV5-4 to TRBJ1-5, with D perhaps matching TRBD1 (6 bases). Germline V lookup: CDR1 SGHNT, CDR2 YYREEE (reference sequence). V lost 1 base and J lost 7, with 12 bases in between. This CDR3 comprises 14 residues. CDR3 residues: CASSLMGGHQPQHF. The CDR3 DNA follows: TGTGCCAGCAGCTTGATGGGGGGGCACCAGCCCCAGCATTTT. Filled out from reference TRBV5-4 and TRBJ1-5, the complete variable domain reads ETGVTQSPTHLIKTRGQQVTLRCSSQSGHNTVSWYQQALGQGPQFIFQYYREEENGRGNFPPRFSGLQFPNYSSELNVNALELDDSALYLCASSLMGGHQPQHFGDGTRLSIL.

This clone appeared a few times. The chain links TRBV30 to TRBJ2-1; TRBD2 matches at 7 bases. CDR1 and CDR2 from the germline V gene are GTSNPN and SVGIG (reference sequence). Trimming removed 3 bases from V and 0 bases from J; junction bases left unmatched: 5. The CDR3 is 15 residues long. For the CDR3, the DNA is TGTGCCTGGAGCCGGGGGAGGGGCTCCTACAATGAGCAGTTCTTC. This gives the protein CAWSRGRGSYNEQFF.

This clone was seen a few times. The junction departs from germline at one end; a sequencing error may be responsible. This chain uses TRBV7-7 with TRBJ1-2, with D possibly matching TRBD1 (6 bases). Germline V CDR1 and CDR2: SSHAT, FNYEAQ (reference sequence). The CDR3 runs to 15 residues. In DNA, the CDR3 is TGTGCTAGCAGCTTCCTGCGGGGGCTGGACTATGGCTACACCTTC. Its protein product is CASSFLRGLDYGYTF.

The chain links TRBV19 to TRBJ2-1; 7 bases agree with TRBD1. The germline gives CDR1 LNHDA, CDR2 SQIVND (reference sequence). V shed 5 bases and J 6 bases; nucleotides not matched to a gene: 7. The CDR3 spans 14 residues. CDR3 in amino acids: CASSLDRNANEQFF. CDR3 in DNA: TGTGCCAGTAGTCTGGACAGGAATGCCAATGAGCAGTTCTTC.